A selection of T cell receptor beta chains follows, all from one sample in a study of T cell responses to AZD1222 COVID-19 vaccine. Method: immunoSEQ multiplex PCR; TCRdb's copy keeps in-frame clones and lacks some. The sample contains tens of thousands of clones, about 80% of which appear only once. The sample consisted of peripheral blood, taken on day 0 of AZD1222 vaccination. These receptors originate from an adult in good health. CDR3s include the opening cysteine and the closing phenylalanine or tryptophan. D genes are given only for firm matches. Some rows mark clone size as missing; the rest say once, few, many or name a class of expanded clone.

clone_size	v_call	j_call	d_call	cdr3_nt	cdr3_aa
.	TRBV2	TRBJ1-4	.	TGTGCCAGCCTTCAGGGAGCGGAAAAACTGTTTTTT	CASLQGAEKLFF
.	TRBV5-5	TRBJ1-2	.	TGTGCCAGCAGCGCCAAGGACACCGTCTATGGCTACACCTTC	CASSAKDTVYGYTF
.	TRBV6-5	TRBJ2-7	.	TGTGCCAGCATGCCGGGCCCAGATTACGAGCAGTACTTC	CASMPGPDYEQYF
.	TRBV29-1	TRBJ1-3	.	TGCAGCGTTAGAGGGACGGCTGGAAACACCATATATTTT	CSVRGTAGNTIYF
.	TRBV3-1/TRBV3-2	TRBJ2-3	TRBD2	TGTGCCAGCAGTCCTGACGGACTAGCGGGAGACACAGATACGCAGTATTTT	CASSPDGLAGDTDTQYF
.	TRBV27	TRBJ1-6	.	TGTGCCAGCACCTGGGGGGGCTATAATTCACCCCTCCACTTT	CASTWGGYNSPLHF
.	TRBV14	TRBJ1-1	.	TGTGCCAGCAGTACACAGGTGATGAACACTGAAGCTTTCTTT	CASSTQVMNTEAFF
few	TRBV7-9	TRBJ1-2	TRBD1	TGTGCCAGCAGCCGGGGACAGGGGGCTGCCTATGGCTACACCTTC	CASSRGQGAAYGYTF
.	TRBV27	TRBJ1-2	TRBD1	TGTGCCAGCAGGAGGACAGGGGGCCGCGGGTCGTATGGCTACACCTTC	CASRRTGGRGSYGYTF
.	TRBV10-3	TRBJ2-5	.	TGTGCCATCAGTGAGTCGGAACTTGTGACCCAGTACTTC	CAISESELVTQYF
.	TRBV6-1	TRBJ1-1	.	TGTGCCAGCAGGGAAGGGGTTGCGGACACTGAAGCTTTCTTT	CASREGVADTEAFF
.	TRBV7-3	TRBJ2-5	.	TGTGCCAGCAGCATTAACCCCGGACAGAGGGAGACCCAGTACTTC	CASSINPGQRETQYF
.	TRBV10-1	TRBJ2-2	TRBD2	TGCGCCAGCAGTGTCTTCGGGACTAGCGGGACCGGGGAGCTGTTTTTT	CASSVFGTSGTGELFF
.	TRBV27	TRBJ1-1	.	TGTGCCAGCAGGCGAACGTCGAACACTGAAGCTTTCTTT	CASRRTSNTEAFF
few	TRBV10-2	TRBJ2-2	TRBD2	TGCGCCATCTCTAGCGGGGTGAACACCGGGGAGCTGTTTTTT	CAISSGVNTGELFF
medium-sized	TRBV10-3	TRBJ2-5	TRBD2	TGTGCCATCAGTGAGTGGGGTATGGGACTAAATCAAGAGACCCAGTACTTC	CAISEWGMGLNQETQYF
.	TRBV19	TRBJ2-3	.	TGTGCCAGTAGTATTGCAGGGGGGACGCAGTATTTT	CASSIAGGTQYF
.	TRBV11-2	TRBJ2-5	.	TGTGCCAGCAGATCGGATGTAGGAAGGTCCCAAGAGACCCAGTACTTC	CASRSDVGRSQETQYF
.	TRBV5-5	TRBJ1-1	.	TGTGCCAGCAGCTTGTTAACAGCGAACACTGAAGCTTTCTTT	CASSLLTANTEAFF
.	TRBV25-1	TRBJ2-7	TRBD1	TGTGCCAGCAGTGAACTTGGACAGGGAACCTACGAGCAGTACTTC	CASSELGQGTYEQYF
.	TRBV9	TRBJ2-5	TRBD2	TGTGCCAGCAGCGCTTTTGGGCGGGGGTCAGAGACCCAGTACTTC	CASSAFGRGSETQYF
.	TRBV6-6	TRBJ1-2	.	TGTGCCAGCATTCACCTTGGGCAGGGGCCAAACTATGGCTACACCTTC	CASIHLGQGPNYGYTF
.	TRBV10-3	TRBJ1-6	.	TGTGCCGTCCGACCGAGGCAGGTGGATAATTCACCCCTCCACTTT	CAVRPRQVDNSPLHF
.	TRBV7-3	TRBJ2-6	.	TGTGCCAGCAGCTCGGACGGCTCTGGGGCCAACGTCCTGACTTTC	CASSSDGSGANVLTF
.	TRBV13	TRBJ1-4	.	TGTGCCAGTAAGCGATTGGGACATCTCGATGAAAAACTGTTTTTT	CASKRLGHLDEKLFF
.	TRBV5-1	TRBJ1-2	.	TGCGCCAGCAGCTTGGATCGCAGGGCCCATGGCTACACCTTC	CASSLDRRAHGYTF
.	TRBV28	TRBJ1-2	TRBD1	TGTGCCAGCAGTTACTGGACAGGGGGAAAGTATGGCTACACCTTC	CASSYWTGGKYGYTF
.	TRBV5-1	TRBJ1-1	.	TGCGCCAGCAGCTCCGCGACAGGAACTGGGACTGAAGCTTTCTTT	CASSSATGTGTEAFF
.	TRBV29-1	TRBJ2-2	TRBD2	TGCAGCGTTCGCGGGGGGCCCACCGGGGAGCTGTTTTTT	CSVRGGPTGELFF
.	TRBV4-1	TRBJ2-2	TRBD2	TGCGCCAGCAGCCAAGGATTAGCGGGGGGCCGGGTTACCGGGGAGCTGTTTTTT	CASSQGLAGGRVTGELFF
.	TRBV5-4	TRBJ1-2	.	TGTGCCAGCAGCCCGACTCGGGAGGGAGGCTACACCTTC	CASSPTREGGYTF
.	TRBV7-2	TRBJ2-2	TRBD1	TGTGCCAGCAGCTTTGGACAGGGGGCCGGGGAGCTGTTTTTT	CASSFGQGAGELFF
.	TRBV30	TRBJ2-3	.	TGTGCCTGGAGTGTAGGTGGGGTAGTGGATACGCAGTATTTT	CAWSVGGVVDTQYF
.	TRBV30	TRBJ1-5	.	TGTGCCTTTAAAGGGAGGTCTTCAGGCAATCAGCCCCAGCATTTT	CAFKGRSSGNQPQHF
.	TRBV7-2	TRBJ2-3	.	TGTGCCAGTCAACGGGGGAGCACAGATACGCAGTATTTT	CASQRGSTDTQYF
.	TRBV19	TRBJ1-4	.	TGTGCCAGTAGTCCGCTACAGGGTAATGAAAAACTGTTTTTT	CASSPLQGNEKLFF
.	TRBV6-5	TRBJ2-2	.	TGTGCCAGCAGGGTCCTCACCGGGGAGCTGTTTTTT	CASRVLTGELFF
.	TRBV5-1	TRBJ2-7	TRBD2	TGCGCCAGCAGCCTCGGACTAGCGGGGGGGGCTAAGTCCTACGAGCAGTACTTC	CASSLGLAGGAKSYEQYF
once	TRBV24-1	TRBJ1-2	.	TGTGCCACCAGTGACCAGGATGCTGGCTACACCTTC	CATSDQDAGYTF
.	TRBV5-4	TRBJ2-2	TRBD2	TGTGCCAGCAGAAGTAGCGGGGGGGCCGGTGTCGGGGAGCTGTTTTTT	CASRSSGGAGVGELFF
.	TRBV5-1	TRBJ1-2	TRBD1	TGCGCCAGCAGCTCGGGACAGTCTAACTATGGCTACACCTTC	CASSSGQSNYGYTF
.	TRBV27	TRBJ2-3	.	TGTGCCAGCAGTTCCAGAACGGGGGCAGATACGCAGTATTTT	CASSSRTGADTQYF
few	TRBV19	TRBJ1-4	.	TGTGCCAGTAGTCTCCGGGTGGGACTGAATGAAAAACTGTTTTTT	CASSLRVGLNEKLFF
.	TRBV3-1/TRBV3-2	TRBJ2-5	TRBD2	TGTGCCAGCAGCCCATGGACTAGCGGGGTACAAGAGACCCAGTACTTC	CASSPWTSGVQETQYF
few	TRBV5-6	TRBJ2-7	.	TGTGCCAGCAGCTCGCCGGAGGAAACCTACGAGCAGTACTTC	CASSSPEETYEQYF
.	TRBV30	TRBJ1-1	.	TGTGCCTGGAGTGGCGCCGTGCGCACTGAAGCTTTCTTT	CAWSGAVRTEAFF